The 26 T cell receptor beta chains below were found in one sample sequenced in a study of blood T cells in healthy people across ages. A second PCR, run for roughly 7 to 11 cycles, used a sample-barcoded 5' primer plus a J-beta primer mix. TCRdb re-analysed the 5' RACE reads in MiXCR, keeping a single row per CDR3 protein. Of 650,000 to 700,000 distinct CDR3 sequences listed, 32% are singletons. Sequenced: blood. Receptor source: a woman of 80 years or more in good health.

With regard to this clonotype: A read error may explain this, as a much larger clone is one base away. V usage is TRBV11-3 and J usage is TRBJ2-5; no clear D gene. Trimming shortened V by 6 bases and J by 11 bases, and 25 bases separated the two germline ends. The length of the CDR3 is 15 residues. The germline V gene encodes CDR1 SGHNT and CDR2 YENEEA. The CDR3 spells CASSLGSRFYNEQYF. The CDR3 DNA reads TGTGCCAGCAGTTTGGGCAGTCGTTTCTACAATGAGCAGTACTTC.

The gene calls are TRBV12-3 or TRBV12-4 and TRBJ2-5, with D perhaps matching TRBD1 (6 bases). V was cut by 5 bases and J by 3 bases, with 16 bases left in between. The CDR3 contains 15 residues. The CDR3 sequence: CASSPTGQVEETQYF. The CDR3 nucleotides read TGTGCCAGCAGTCCCACAGGGCAGGTTGAAGAGACCCAGTACTTC.

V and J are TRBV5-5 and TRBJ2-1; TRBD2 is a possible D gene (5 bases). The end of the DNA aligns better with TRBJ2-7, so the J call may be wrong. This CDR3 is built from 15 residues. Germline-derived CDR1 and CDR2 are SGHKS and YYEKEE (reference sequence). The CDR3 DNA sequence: TGTGCCAGCAGCTTGGAGGTTGGAGGTAGCTACGAGCAGTACTTC. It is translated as CASSLEVGGSYEQYF.

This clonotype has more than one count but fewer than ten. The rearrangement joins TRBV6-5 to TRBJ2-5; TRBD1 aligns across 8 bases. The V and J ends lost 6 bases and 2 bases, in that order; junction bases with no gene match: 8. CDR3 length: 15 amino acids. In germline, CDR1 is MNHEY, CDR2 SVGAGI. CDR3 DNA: TGTGCCAGCAGCCCCCGGGACAGGAGACAAGAGACCCAGTACTTC. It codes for CASSPRDRRQETQYF.

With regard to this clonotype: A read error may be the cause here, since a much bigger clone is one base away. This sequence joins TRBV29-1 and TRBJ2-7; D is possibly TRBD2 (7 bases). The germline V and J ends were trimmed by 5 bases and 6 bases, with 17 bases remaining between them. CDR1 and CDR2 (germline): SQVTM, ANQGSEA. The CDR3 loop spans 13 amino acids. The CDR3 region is CSVMVSGGGEQYF. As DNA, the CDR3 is TGCAGCGTTATGGTTTCGGGGGGCGGCGAGCAGTACTTC.

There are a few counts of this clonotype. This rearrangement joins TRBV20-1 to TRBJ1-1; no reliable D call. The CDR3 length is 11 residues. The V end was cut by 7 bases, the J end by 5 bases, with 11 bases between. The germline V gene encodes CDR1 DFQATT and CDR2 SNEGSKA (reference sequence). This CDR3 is CSVEGGTEAFF. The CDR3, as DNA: TGCAGTGTCGAGGGAGGGACTGAAGCTTTCTTT.

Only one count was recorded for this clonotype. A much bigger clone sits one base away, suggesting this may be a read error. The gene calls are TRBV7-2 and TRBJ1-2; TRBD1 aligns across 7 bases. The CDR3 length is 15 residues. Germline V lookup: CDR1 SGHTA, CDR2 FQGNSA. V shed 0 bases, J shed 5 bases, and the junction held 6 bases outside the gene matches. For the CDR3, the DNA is TGTGCCAGCAGCTTAGCTAGCGACAGGGAGTATGGCTACACCTTC. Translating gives CASSLASDREYGYTF.

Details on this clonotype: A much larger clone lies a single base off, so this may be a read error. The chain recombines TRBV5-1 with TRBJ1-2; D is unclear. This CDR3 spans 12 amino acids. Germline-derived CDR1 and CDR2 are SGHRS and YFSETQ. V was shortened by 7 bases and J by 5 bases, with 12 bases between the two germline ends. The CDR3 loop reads CASATERYGYTF. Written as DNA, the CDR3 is TGCGCCAGCGCAACGGAGCGGTATGGCTACACCTTC.

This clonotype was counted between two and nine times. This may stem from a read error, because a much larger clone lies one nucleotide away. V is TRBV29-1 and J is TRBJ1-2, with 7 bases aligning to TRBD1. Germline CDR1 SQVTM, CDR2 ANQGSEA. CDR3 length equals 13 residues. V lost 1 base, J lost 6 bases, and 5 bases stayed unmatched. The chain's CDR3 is CSVEGQQGDGYTF. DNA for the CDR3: TGCAGCGTTGAAGGTCAGCAGGGGGATGGCTACACCTTC.

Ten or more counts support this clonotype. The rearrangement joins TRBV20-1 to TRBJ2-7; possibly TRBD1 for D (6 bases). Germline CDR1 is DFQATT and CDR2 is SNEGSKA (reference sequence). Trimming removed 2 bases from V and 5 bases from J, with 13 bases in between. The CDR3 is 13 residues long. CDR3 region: CSARLPRQDEQYF. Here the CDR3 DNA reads TGCAGTGCTAGATTGCCCCGACAGGACGAGCAGTACTTC.

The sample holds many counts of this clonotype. CDR3 coding DNA: TGCAGTGCTGCGGCCCCCGGGACAGGGAGAATCTACGAGCAGTACTTC. It is translated as CSAAAPGTGRIYEQYF. The chain combines TRBV20-1 with TRBJ2-7; 9 bases fit TRBD1. Per the germline V gene, CDR1 is DFQATT and CDR2 is SNEGSKA (reference sequence). There are 16 residues in the CDR3. V was pared by 5 bases and J by 3 bases, with 14 bases of the junction left unmatched.

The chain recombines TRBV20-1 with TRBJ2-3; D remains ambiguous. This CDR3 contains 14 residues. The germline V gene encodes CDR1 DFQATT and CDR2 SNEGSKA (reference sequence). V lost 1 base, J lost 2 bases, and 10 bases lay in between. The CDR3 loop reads CSARGSRPTDTQYF. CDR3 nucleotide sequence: TGCAGTGCTAGAGGTTCGCGGCCCACAGATACGCAGTATTTT.

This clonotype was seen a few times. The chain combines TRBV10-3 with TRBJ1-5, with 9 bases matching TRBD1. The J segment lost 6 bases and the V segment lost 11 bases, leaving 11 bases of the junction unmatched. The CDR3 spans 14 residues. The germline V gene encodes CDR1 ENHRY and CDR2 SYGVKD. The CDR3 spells CASAGQGGSQPQHF. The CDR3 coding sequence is TGTGCCTCCGCGGGACAGGGAGGGAGTCAGCCCCAGCATTTT.

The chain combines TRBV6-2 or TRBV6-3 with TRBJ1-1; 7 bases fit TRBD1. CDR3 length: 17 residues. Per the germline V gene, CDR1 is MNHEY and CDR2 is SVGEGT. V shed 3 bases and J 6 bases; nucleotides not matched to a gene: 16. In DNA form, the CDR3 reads TGTGCCAGCAGTTATCGCCGACAGGGTGTCGGGAGCGCTGAAGCTTTCTTT. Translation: CASSYRRQGVGSAEAFF.

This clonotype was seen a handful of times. The CDR3 DNA reads TGCAGTGCTAGAGGCGAGAGATGGGATACGCAGTATTTT. As protein: CSARGERWDTQYF. The rearrangement uses TRBV20-1 and TRBJ2-3; no firm D call. CDR3 size: 13 residues. Trimming removed 1 base from V and 6 bases from J, with 11 bases in between. Germline values: CDR1 DFQATT, CDR2 SNEGSKA (reference sequence).

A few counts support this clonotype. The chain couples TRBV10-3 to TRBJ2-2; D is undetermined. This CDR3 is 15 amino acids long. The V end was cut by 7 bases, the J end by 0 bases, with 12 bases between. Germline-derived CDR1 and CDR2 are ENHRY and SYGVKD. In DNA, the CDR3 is TGTGCCATCATGTCTCGCGGTCCGAACACCGGGGAGCTGTTTTTT. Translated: CAIMSRGPNTGELFF.

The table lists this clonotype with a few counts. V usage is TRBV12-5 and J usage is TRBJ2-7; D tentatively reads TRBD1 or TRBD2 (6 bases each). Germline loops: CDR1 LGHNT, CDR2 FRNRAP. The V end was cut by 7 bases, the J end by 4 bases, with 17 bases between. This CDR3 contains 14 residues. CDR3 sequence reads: CASATDGGLYEQYF. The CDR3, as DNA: TGTGCTAGTGCCACGGATGGGGGGCTGTACGAGCAGTACTTC.

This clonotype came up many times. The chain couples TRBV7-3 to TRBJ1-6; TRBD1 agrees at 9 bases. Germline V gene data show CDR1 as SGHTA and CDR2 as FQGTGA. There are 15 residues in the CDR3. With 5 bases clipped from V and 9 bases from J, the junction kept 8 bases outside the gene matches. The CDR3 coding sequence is TGTGCCAGCAGCCAGCCGGGACAGGGAAGTTCACCCCTCCACTTT. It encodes CASSQPGQGSSPLHF.

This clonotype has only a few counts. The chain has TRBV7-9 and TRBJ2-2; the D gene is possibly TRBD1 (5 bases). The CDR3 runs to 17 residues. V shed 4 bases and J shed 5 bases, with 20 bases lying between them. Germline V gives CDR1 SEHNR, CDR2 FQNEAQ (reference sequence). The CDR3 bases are TGTGCCAGCAGCTCCCCAGGGCCAGGGTGGAGAACCGGGGAGCTGTTTTTT. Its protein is CASSSPGPGWRTGELFF.

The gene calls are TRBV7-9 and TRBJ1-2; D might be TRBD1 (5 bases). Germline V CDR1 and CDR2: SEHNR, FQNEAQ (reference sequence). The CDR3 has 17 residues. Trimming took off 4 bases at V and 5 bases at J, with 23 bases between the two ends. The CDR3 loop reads CASSSGTAVRIVYGYTF. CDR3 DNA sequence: TGTGCCAGCAGCTCCGGGACCGCCGTAAGGATCGTTTATGGCTACACCTTC.

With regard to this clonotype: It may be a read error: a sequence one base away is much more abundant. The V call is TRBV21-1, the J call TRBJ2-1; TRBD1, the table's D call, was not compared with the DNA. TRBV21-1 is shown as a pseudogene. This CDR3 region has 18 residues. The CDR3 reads CASSKEGWIGAPYNEQFF. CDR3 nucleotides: TGTGCCAGCAGCAAAGAGGGGTGGATAGGAGCTCCCTACAATGAGCAGTTCTTC.

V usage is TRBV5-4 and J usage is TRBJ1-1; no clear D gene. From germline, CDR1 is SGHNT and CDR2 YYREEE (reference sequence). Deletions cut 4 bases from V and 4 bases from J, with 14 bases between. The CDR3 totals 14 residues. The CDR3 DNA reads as TGTGCCAGCAGCGACCGATCCGGTTCCACTGAAGCTTTCTTT. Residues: CASSDRSGSTEAFF.

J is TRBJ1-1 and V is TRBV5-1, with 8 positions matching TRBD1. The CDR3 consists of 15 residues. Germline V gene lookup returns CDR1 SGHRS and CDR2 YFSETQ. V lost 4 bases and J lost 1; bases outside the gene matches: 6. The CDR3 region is CASSQSGTGNTEAFF. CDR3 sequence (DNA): TGCGCCAGCAGCCAGTCCGGGACAGGGAACACTGAAGCTTTCTTT.

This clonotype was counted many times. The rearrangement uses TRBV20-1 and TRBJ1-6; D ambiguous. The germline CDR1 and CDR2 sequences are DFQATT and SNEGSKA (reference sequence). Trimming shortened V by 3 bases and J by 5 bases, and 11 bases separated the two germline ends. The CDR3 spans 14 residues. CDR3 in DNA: TGCAGTGCTAGGGGCCCCGGCGATAATTCACCCCTCCACTTT. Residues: CSARGPGDNSPLHF.

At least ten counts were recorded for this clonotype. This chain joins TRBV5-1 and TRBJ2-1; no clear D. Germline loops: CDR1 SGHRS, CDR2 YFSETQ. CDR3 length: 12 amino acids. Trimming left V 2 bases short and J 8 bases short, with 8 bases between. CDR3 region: CASSFRGDEQFF. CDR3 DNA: TGCGCCAGCAGCTTTCGAGGAGATGAGCAGTTCTTC.

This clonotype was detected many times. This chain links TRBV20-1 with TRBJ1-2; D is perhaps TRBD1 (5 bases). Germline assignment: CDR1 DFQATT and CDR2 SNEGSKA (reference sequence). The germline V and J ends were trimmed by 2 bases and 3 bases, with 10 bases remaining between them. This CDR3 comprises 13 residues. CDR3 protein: CSARQGNDYGYTF. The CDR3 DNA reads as TGCAGTGCTAGACAGGGAAATGACTATGGCTACACCTTC.